What follows are 22 T cell receptor beta chains derived from one specimen sequenced in a study of blood T cell repertoires in COVID-19. Some clones are missing from TCRdb's copy, which holds only in-frame ones; the method was immunoSEQ multiplex PCR. The table includes under 200,000 clones, around 87% detected once. Material: peripheral blood. These receptor sequences come from a man aged 35 to 55 with active or convalescent COVID-19.

This chain connects TRBV2 to TRBJ1-2; D is undetermined. This CDR3 has 13 residues. Germline-derived CDR1 and CDR2 are SNHLY and FYNNEI. Trimming shortened V by 9 bases and J by 3 bases, and 14 bases separated the two germline ends. CDR3 DNA: TGTGCCAGGGAAAGCGGACCCTACTATGGCTACACCTTC. Protein: CARESGPYYGYTF.

V usage is TRBV10-3 and J usage is TRBJ1-4, with a possible D match to TRBD1 (6 bases). The V end lost 7 bases, the J end lost 8 bases, and 17 bases lay between the germline ends. The V gene's germline CDR1 is ENHRY and CDR2 SYGVKD. CDR3 length equals 14 residues. This CDR3 is CAIIPKQGDEKLFF. The DNA for the CDR3 is TGTGCCATCATTCCCAAACAGGGTGACGAAAAACTGTTTTTT.

The V and J genes are TRBV15 and TRBJ1-4, with 9 bases identical to TRBD1. Losses at the gene ends were 5 bases for V and 6 bases for J; bases not matched to a gene: 4. The CDR3 extends over 14 amino acids. In germline, CDR1 is LNHNV, CDR2 YYDKDF (reference sequence). CDR3 in amino acids: CATSPGTGHEKLFF. The CDR3 nucleotides read TGTGCCACCAGCCCGGGGACAGGGCATGAAAAACTGTTTTTT.

The chain uses TRBV19 and TRBJ2-7; D gene uncertain. In germline, CDR1 is LNHDA, CDR2 SQIVND (reference sequence). Trimming removed 4 bases at V and 7 bases at J, with 11 bases between. The CDR3 runs to 12 residues. The CDR3 nucleotides are TGTGCCAGTAGTACCCTCGAAGCGGAGCAGTACTTC. It specifies CASSTLEAEQYF.

The chain combines TRBV6-5 with TRBJ2-7, with 10 nucleotides matching TRBD2. The CDR3 consists of 14 residues. J was trimmed by 7 bases and V by 9 bases; bases with no gene match: 12. Germline V gene data show CDR1 as MNHEY and CDR2 as SVGAGI. In DNA form, the CDR3 reads TGTGCCAGTTCTGCTAGCGGGGGTCTGGATGAGCAGTACTTC. It specifies CASSASGGLDEQYF.

V usage is TRBV15 and J usage is TRBJ1-2, with TRBD1 matching 7 bases. CDR3 length: 15 amino acids. V dropped 2 bases and J dropped 8; count of bases not matched to a gene: 11. Germline V gives CDR1 LNHNV, CDR2 YYDKDF (reference sequence). DNA for the CDR3: TGTGCCACCAGCAGACAGGTTTGGACAGGAGACGGCTACACCTTC. Translation: CATSRQVWTGDGYTF.

The rearrangement links TRBV5-5 to TRBJ1-2, with 7 bases lining up with TRBD1. The CDR3 has 15 amino acids. In germline, CDR1 is SGHKS, CDR2 YYEKEE (reference sequence). V shed 6 bases and J 3 bases; nucleotides not matched to a gene: 11. In DNA form, the CDR3 reads TGTGCCAGCAACGAAGAAAGCAGGGGGGACTATGGCTACACCTTC. Translated, it gives CASNEESRGDYGYTF. The full variable domain, its missing parts supplied by reference TRBV5-5 and TRBJ1-2, is DAGVTQSPTHLIKTRGQQVTLRCSPISGHKSVSWYQQVLGQGPQFIFQYYEKEERGRGNFPDRFSARQFPNYSSELNVNALLLGDSALYLCASNEESRGDYGYTFGSGTRLTVV.

J is TRBJ1-2 and V is TRBV25-1, with 8 bases identical to TRBD1. The V gene end was trimmed by 3 bases and the J gene end by 7 bases; junction bases not matched to a gene: 10. Germline V gives CDR1 MGHDK, CDR2 SYGVNS. This CDR3 spans 15 amino acids. CDR3 in DNA: TGTGCCAGCAGTGATGAGTCGACAGGGGTCTCTGGCTACACCTTC. Translating it yields CASSDESTGVSGYTF.

The CDR3, as DNA: TGTGCCAGCAGCCCTGACAGCCATCCACTCGGGGAGCTGTTTTTT. Protein sequence: CASSPDSHPLGELFF. This chain links TRBV7-2 with TRBJ2-2; weak D call: TRBD1 (5 bases). Between the trimmed V and J ends, which lost 5 bases and 7 bases, there was a span of 17 bases. Per the germline V gene, CDR1 is SGHTA and CDR2 is FQGNSA. This CDR3 is 15 amino acids long.

V usage is TRBV4-1 and J usage is TRBJ1-2, with 9 bases that match TRBD1. CDR1 is MGHRA and CDR2 is YSYEKL in the germline V gene. Trimming removed 2 bases from V and 8 bases from J; junction bases left unmatched: 9. The CDR3 contains 15 residues. The CDR3 nucleotides read TGCGCCAGCAGCCAACCGGGACAGGGAAGGAGAGGCTACACCTTC. This translates into CASSQPGQGRRGYTF.

The rearrangement uses TRBV7-9 and TRBJ1-1, with a tentative D call TRBD1 (5 bases). The CDR3 extends over 16 amino acids. Deletions cut 5 bases from V and 5 bases from J, with 21 bases between. Germline CDR1 and CDR2: SEHNR and FQNEAQ (reference sequence). CDR3 in amino acids: CASSHPGGRAITEAFF. CDR3 coding DNA: TGTGCCAGCAGCCACCCGGGAGGCAGGGCGATTACTGAAGCTTTCTTT.

The CDR3: CASSLTAGQAPNQPQHF. The CDR3 DNA follows: TGTGCCAGCAGCTTAACGGCCGGACAAGCCCCGAATCAGCCCCAGCATTTT. The chain carries TRBV7-2 and TRBJ1-5; tentatively, D is TRBD1 (5 bases). Germline V gene lookup returns CDR1 SGHTA and CDR2 FQGNSA. This CDR3 comprises 17 residues. V was trimmed by 2 bases and J by 4 bases, leaving 18 bases between them. Full variable domain (missing parts from reference TRBV7-2 and TRBJ1-5): GAGVSQSPSNKVTEKGKDVELRCDPISGHTALYWYRQSLGQGLEFLIYFQGNSAPDKSGLPSDRFSAERTGGSVSTLTIQRTQQEDSAVYLCASSLTAGQAPNQPQHFGDGTRLSIL.

A few counts support this clone. The rearrangement links TRBV7-9 to TRBJ2-5; TRBD2 matches 12 bases. V was pared by 2 bases and J by 4 bases, with 2 bases of the junction left unmatched. CDR1 is SEHNR, CDR2 FQNEAQ, per germline (reference sequence). CDR3 size: 15 residues. The DNA of the CDR3 is TGTGCCAGCAGCTTACCTAGCGGGGGGGCAGAGACCCAGTACTTC. It encodes CASSLPSGGAETQYF. The variable domain in full, with the rest retrieved from reference TRBV7-9 and TRBJ2-5, is DTGVSQNPRHKITKRGQNVTFRCDPISEHNRLYWYRQTLGQGPEFLTYFQNEAQLEKSRLLSDRFSAERPKGSFSTLEIQRTEQGDSAMYLCASSLPSGGAETQYFGPGTRLLVL.

The chain carries TRBV7-8 and TRBJ1-2; D is unclear. The CDR3 is 15 residues long. Germline CDR1 and CDR2: SGHVS and FQNEAQ. V lost 2 bases, J lost 0 bases, and 10 bases lay in between. The CDR3 loop reads CASSLRAEANYGYTF. The CDR3 DNA follows: TGTGCCAGCAGCTTAAGAGCTGAAGCTAACTATGGCTACACCTTC.

This chain joins TRBV7-9 and TRBJ1-1; 9 positions agree with TRBD1. This CDR3 comprises 12 residues. With 6 bases clipped from V and 7 bases from J, the junction kept 3 bases outside the gene matches. Germline loops: CDR1 SEHNR, CDR2 FQNEAQ (reference sequence). The CDR3 here is CASREDRGEAFF. The DNA for the CDR3 is TGTGCCAGCAGGGAGGACAGGGGTGAAGCTTTCTTT.

The rearrangement uses TRBV2 and TRBJ1-6; D is possibly TRBD1 (6 bases). Trimming took 6 bases from V and 6 from J, leaving 12 bases between them. CDR3 length: 14 residues. The V gene's germline CDR1 is SNHLY and CDR2 FYNNEI. CDR3 residues: CASRPGHTNSPLHF. CDR3 DNA sequence: TGTGCCAGCAGACCGGGACATACTAATTCACCCCTCCACTTT.

The chain links TRBV7-9 to TRBJ1-4; TRBD1 matches 7 bases. CDR1 and CDR2 (germline): SEHNR, FQNEAQ (reference sequence). The trim removed 5 bases at V and 6 bases at J, leaving 9 bases unmatched. The CDR3 is 15 residues long. In DNA form, the CDR3 reads TGTGCCAGCAGCCATGGACAGGAGGAGGATGAAAAACTGTTTTTT. Amino acid sequence: CASSHGQEEDEKLFF.

The V gene is TRBV2, the J gene TRBJ1-1; D call uncertain. This CDR3 contains 13 residues. The V end was cut by 3 bases, the J end by 1 base, with 6 bases between. Per germline, CDR1 SNHLY and CDR2 FYNNEI. The CDR3 loop reads CASSDLRNTEAFF. In nucleotides, the CDR3 is TGTGCCAGCAGTGATCTTCGGAACACTGAAGCTTTCTTT.

The chain uses TRBV27 and TRBJ1-5; 7 positions agree with TRBD1. CDR3 size: 14 residues. Germline V lookup: CDR1 MNHEY, CDR2 SMNVEV (reference sequence). The V segment lost 2 bases and the J segment 7 bases; nucleotides outside the gene matches: 5. The CDR3 bases are TGTGCCAGCAGTTTACGACAGGGAGGCCAGCCCCAGCATTTT. It specifies CASSLRQGGQPQHF.

V usage is TRBV6-6 and J usage is TRBJ2-7; 8 nucleotides line up with TRBD1. The germline CDR1 and CDR2 sequences are MNHNY and SVGAGI (reference sequence). J lost 5 bases, V lost 2 bases, and 8 bases had no gene match. The CDR3 spans 15 residues. This chain's CDR3 is CASSYRTGPPDEQYF. The CDR3 DNA reads as TGTGCCAGCAGTTACCGGACAGGGCCCCCCGACGAGCAGTACTTC.

The CDR3 loop reads CASTWVLHTGDRSPLHF. In DNA, the CDR3 is TGTGCCAGTACGTGGGTACTACATACAGGGGACCGTTCACCCCTCCACTTT. The J gene is TRBJ1-6, the V gene TRBV19; TRBD1 aligns across 7 bases. Trimming at V came to 7 bases and at J to 9 bases, leaving 18 bases not matched to a gene. Germline V gene lookup returns CDR1 LNHDA and CDR2 SQIVND (reference sequence). The CDR3 covers 17 residues.

The V gene is TRBV5-8, the J gene TRBJ1-2; D is possibly TRBD1 (6 bases). The ends were cut back, 3 bases at V and 4 bases at J, with 16 bases in the middle. The germline gives CDR1 SGHTS, CDR2 YDEGEE. The CDR3 extends over 15 amino acids. In DNA form, the CDR3 reads TGTGCCAGCAGCTCTCGACAGGAGTATGGCTATGGCTACACCTTC. Amino acid sequence: CASSSRQEYGYGYTF.